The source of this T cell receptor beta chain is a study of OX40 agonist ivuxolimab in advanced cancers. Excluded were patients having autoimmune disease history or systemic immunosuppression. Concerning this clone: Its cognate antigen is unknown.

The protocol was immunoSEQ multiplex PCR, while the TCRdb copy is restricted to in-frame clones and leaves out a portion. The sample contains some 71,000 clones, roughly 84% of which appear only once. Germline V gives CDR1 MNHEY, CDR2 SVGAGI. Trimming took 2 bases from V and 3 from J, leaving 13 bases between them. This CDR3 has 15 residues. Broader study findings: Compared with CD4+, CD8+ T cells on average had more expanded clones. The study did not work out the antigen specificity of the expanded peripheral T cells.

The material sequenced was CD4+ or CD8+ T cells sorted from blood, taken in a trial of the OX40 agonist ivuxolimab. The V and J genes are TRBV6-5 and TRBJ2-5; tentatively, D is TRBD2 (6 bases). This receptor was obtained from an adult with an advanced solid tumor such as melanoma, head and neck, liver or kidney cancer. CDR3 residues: CASSYGAGIKETQYF. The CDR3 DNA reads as TGTGCCAGCAGTTACGGTGCGGGGATTAAAGAGACCCAGTACTTC.